Listed here are 26 T cell receptor beta chains from one sample, sequenced in a study of human T cells and chemical hapten exposure. Each CDR3 protein is one row after TCRdb ran MiXCR on the RACE reads. The table records about 51,000 distinct CDR3 sequences, around a tenth of them present only once. Time point here: pre-sensitization, week 0. Stated treatment: therapeutic diphenylcyclopropenone sensitization with weekly scalp DPC. The source was whole blood, collected in connection with sensitization to the hapten diphenylcyclopropenone (DPC). These receptors originate from a woman aged 40 to 49 with alopecia areata. Some clones in this sample may be carry-over from other donors' samples.

The chain has TRBV3-1 and TRBJ2-7; the D gene is possibly TRBD1 (7 bases). V lost 1 base, J lost 7 bases, and 14 bases lay in between. The CDR3 is made up of 14 amino acids. CDR1 LGHDT and CDR2 YNNKEL come from the germline V gene (reference sequence). In DNA, the CDR3 is TGTGCCAGCAGCCAAGTCAAGGGGGCGGGGGAGCAGTACTTC. Translating gives CASSQVKGAGEQYF.

This clonotype was seen ten or more times. The V and J genes are TRBV18 and TRBJ2-5, with TRBD1 as a possible D gene (6 bases). V lost 6 bases and J 1 base, leaving 21 bases between the germline ends. CDR3 length: 17 residues. Looked up from germline, CDR1 is KGHSH and CDR2 is LQKENI. For the CDR3, the DNA is TGTGCCAGCTCCTTGGCCGGGACATCCCGCCGCCAAGAGACCCAGTACTTC. Translated: CASSLAGTSRRQETQYF.

Of note for this clonotype: Since a much larger clone is just one base distant, this may be a read error. The rearrangement uses TRBV4-2 and TRBJ2-1; D remains ambiguous. The germline gives CDR1 LGHNA, CDR2 YNFKEQ. The CDR3 runs 13 residues. The DNA for the CDR3 is TGTGCCAGCAGACAAGACTTCCACAATGAGCAGTTCTTC. It codes for CASRQDFHNEQFF.

The table lists this clonotype with many counts. The V gene is TRBV6-2 or TRBV6-3, the J gene TRBJ2-7; no clear D. The CDR3 is made up of 11 amino acids. Looked up from germline, CDR1 is MNHEY and CDR2 is SVGEGT. V was pared by 8 bases and J by 3 bases, with 8 bases between. Written as DNA, the CDR3 is TGTGCCAGCGGTCGAAGCTACGAGCAGTACTTC. As protein: CASGRSYEQYF.

The gene calls are TRBV27 and TRBJ2-2, with D possibly being TRBD1 (6 bases). The germline V gene encodes CDR1 MNHEY and CDR2 SMNVEV (reference sequence). Trimming cost V 0 bases and J 6 bases, with 14 bases left between them. The CDR3 consists of 16 residues. DNA for the CDR3: TGTGCCAGCAGTTTATCTCAGGACAGTCGGGCCGGGGAGCTGTTTTTT. Protein sequence: CASSLSQDSRAGELFF.

This clonotype was recorded at least ten times. This chain joins TRBV5-1 and TRBJ2-2; D is possibly TRBD2 (5 bases). V was cut by 8 bases and J by 4 bases, with 15 bases left in between. The V gene's germline CDR1 is SGHRS and CDR2 YFSETQ. This CDR3 has 14 amino acids. The CDR3 coding sequence is TGCGCCAGTCACCTAAGCGGAATCACCGGGGAGCTGTTTTTT. Its translation is CASHLSGITGELFF.

This clonotype occurred many times. The V gene is TRBV20-1, the J gene TRBJ2-7; possibly TRBD2 for D (5 bases). V lost 6 bases to trimming and J lost 5 bases, with 17 bases between them. Germline V CDR1 and CDR2: DFQATT, SNEGSKA (reference sequence). The CDR3 spans 13 residues. CDR3 region: CSATRWRMDEQYF. The CDR3 nucleotides are TGCAGTGCCACCCGGTGGAGGATGGACGAGCAGTACTTC.

This clonotype was seen ten or more times. The rearrangement joins TRBV29-1 to TRBJ1-4; maybe TRBD1 (5 bases). V was shortened by 7 bases and J by 1 base, with 10 bases between the two germline ends. Germline V CDR1 and CDR2: SQVTM, ANQGSEA. The CDR3 is 13 amino acids. The CDR3 nucleotides are TGCAGCGCGACAGAACAAACTAATGAAAAACTGTTTTTT. The encoded protein is CSATEQTNEKLFF.

This clonotype occurred a few times. The CDR3 DNA reads as TGCAGTGCTAGAGATTCAGGGGCCTCCTACAATGAGCAGTTCTTC. It encodes CSARDSGASYNEQFF. J is TRBJ2-1 and V is TRBV20-1; D may be TRBD1 (6 bases). CDR1 DFQATT and CDR2 SNEGSKA come from the germline V gene (reference sequence). This CDR3 is built from 15 residues. Trimming stripped 0 bases from V and 0 bases from J, with 9 bases between.

This clonotype was observed a few times. The V call is TRBV19, the J call TRBJ2-2, with D maybe TRBD1 (6 bases). V dropped 5 bases and J dropped 5 bases, with 18 bases sitting between them. The germline V gene encodes CDR1 LNHDA and CDR2 SQIVND (reference sequence). The CDR3 sequence is 16 residues long. CDR3 sequence reads: CASSLRQAPGTGELFF. In DNA, the CDR3 is TGTGCCAGTAGTCTAAGACAGGCCCCTGGGACCGGGGAGCTGTTTTTT. Complete variable domain (other parts from reference TRBV19 and TRBJ2-2): DGGITQSPKYLFRKEGQNVTLSCEQNLNHDAMYWYRQDPGQGLRLIYYSQIVNDFQKGDIAEGYSVSREKKESFPLTVTSAQKNPTAFYLCASSLRQAPGTGELFFGEGSRLTVL.

This clonotype was seen at least ten times. The rearrangement links TRBV5-4 to TRBJ2-3; D is perhaps TRBD1 (5 bases). Germline CDR1 reads SGHNT; CDR2 reads YYREEE (reference sequence). The CDR3 runs 13 residues. V was shortened by 5 bases and J by 4 bases, with 11 bases between the two germline ends. The CDR3 bases are TGTGCCAGCAGTCAGGGTAACGCAGATACGCAGTATTTT. This sequence encodes CASSQGNADTQYF.

The rearrangement uses TRBV10-1 and TRBJ2-7; 9 nucleotides align to TRBD2. This CDR3 has 15 residues. Germline-derived CDR1 and CDR2 are WNHNN and SYGVQD (reference sequence). V lost 4 bases to trimming and J lost 2 bases; unmatched junction nucleotides: 6. The CDR3 bases are TGCGCCAGCAGTGCCCTCCCTAGCGGGACCTACGAGCAGTACTTC. Translating it yields CASSALPSGTYEQYF.

There are many counts of this clonotype. The chain links TRBV30 to TRBJ1-1; perhaps TRBD1 as D (5 bases). The CDR3 contains 14 residues. The germline CDR1 and CDR2 sequences are GTSNPN and SVGIG (reference sequence). V was cut by 1 base and J by 1 base, with 10 bases left in between. The CDR3 here is CAWSDRTRNTEAFF. CDR3 in DNA: TGTGCCTGGAGTGATCGGACAAGGAACACTGAAGCTTTCTTT. Combining the CDR3 with reference TRBV30 and TRBJ1-1 gives the whole variable domain SQTIHQWPATLVQPVGSPLSLECTVEGTSNPNLYWYRQAAGRGLQLLFYSVGIGQISSEVPQNLSASRPQDRQFILSSKKLLLSDSGFYLCAWSDRTRNTEAFFGQGTRLTVV.

This clonotype was picked up many times. The rearrangement joins TRBV6-1 to TRBJ2-1, with D possibly being TRBD1 (5 bases). This CDR3 has 16 residues. With 5 bases removed from V and 3 bases from J, the gap between germline ends came to 17 bases. Germline values: CDR1 MNHNS, CDR2 SASEGT. CDR3 in amino acids: CASSPSSGSGYNEQFF. CDR3 DNA sequence: TGTGCCAGCAGTCCCTCTTCAGGGTCGGGCTACAATGAGCAGTTCTTC.

This clonotype showed up many times. The gene calls are TRBV20-1 and TRBJ1-1; no clear D. The CDR3 sequence is 13 residues long. Germline V gene data show CDR1 as DFQATT and CDR2 as SNEGSKA (reference sequence). V shed 3 bases and J shed 0 bases, with 8 bases lying between them. This CDR3 reads CSASKDLNTEAFF. CDR3 DNA sequence: TGCAGTGCTAGCAAGGACCTGAACACTGAAGCTTTCTTT.

The table lists this clonotype with many counts. The chain employs TRBV11-1 and TRBJ2-6; TRBD1 aligns across 7 bases. Germline CDR1 and CDR2: SGHAT and FQDESV (reference sequence). The ends lost 3 bases at V and 0 bases at J; junction bases unmatched: 8. This CDR3 has 18 amino acids. For the CDR3, the DNA is TGTGCCAGCAGCTTCCAGACAGGGCCAACCTCTGGGGCCAACGTCCTGACTTTC. Translating gives CASSFQTGPTSGANVLTF.

This clonotype was counted ten times or more. V usage is TRBV27 and J usage is TRBJ2-7, with TRBD1 identical over 7 bases. The CDR3 is 13 amino acids. Per the germline V gene, CDR1 is MNHEY and CDR2 is SMNVEV (reference sequence). V shed 3 bases, J shed 2 bases, and the junction held 1 base outside the gene matches. The CDR3 nucleotides are TGTGCCAGCAGTTTTGGGACAGCCTACGAGCAGTACTTC. Protein sequence: CASSFGTAYEQYF.

In its sample, this clonotype was seen many times. The chain joins TRBV6-6 to TRBJ1-5; TRBD1 might be the D (5 bases). The CDR3 has 14 residues. V was shortened by 2 bases and J by 4 bases, with 9 bases between the two germline ends. Germline CDR1 reads MNHNY; CDR2 reads SVGAGI (reference sequence). The CDR3 sequence is CASSYGDGNQPQHF. As DNA, the CDR3 is TGTGCCAGCAGTTACGGGGACGGGAATCAGCCCCAGCATTTT.

This clonotype was seen at least ten times. The chain carries TRBV11-1 and TRBJ2-2; D might be TRBD1 or TRBD2, each matching 5 bases. Germline-derived CDR1 and CDR2 are SGHAT and FQDESV (reference sequence). The CDR3 loop spans 15 amino acids. Trimming stripped 4 bases from V and 8 bases from J, with 17 bases between. CDR3 protein: CASSSRDGRSGELFF. The DNA for the CDR3 is TGTGCCAGCAGCTCCAGGGACGGTCGATCTGGGGAGCTGTTTTTT.

This clonotype occurred many times. The rearrangement uses TRBV7-9 and TRBJ2-7; TRBD2 is a possible D gene (5 bases). The germline V gene encodes CDR1 SEHNR and CDR2 FQNEAQ (reference sequence). Between the trimmed V and J ends, which lost 5 bases and 7 bases, there was a span of 15 bases. CDR3 length equals 13 residues. The CDR3 protein is CASSPGTMQEQYF. The CDR3, as DNA: TGTGCCAGCAGCCCGGGAACGATGCAGGAGCAGTACTTC.

The chain recombines TRBV12-3 or TRBV12-4 with TRBJ1-5, with a tentative D call TRBD1 (6 bases). V lost 5 bases and J lost 3, with 11 bases in between. There are 14 residues in the CDR3. The CDR3 DNA reads as TGTGCCAGCAGTGAAGGGGGTTCCAATCAGCCCCAGCATTTT. Translating it yields CASSEGGSNQPQHF.

This clonotype was picked up one time. A read error is possible here, since a much larger clone lies one base away. V and J are TRBV12-3 or TRBV12-4 and TRBJ2-3; D is unclear. The CDR3 is 16 residues long. CDR3 DNA: TGTGCCAGCAGTTTAGACCAGTCATACATCACAGATACGCGGTATTTT. The encoded protein is CASSLDQSYITDTRYF.

This clonotype was found many times. The chain combines TRBV6-4 with TRBJ2-3; possibly TRBD2 for D (6 bases). Looked up from germline, CDR1 is MRHNA and CDR2 is SNTAGT. The CDR3 is made up of 14 amino acids. The V end was cut by 0 bases, the J end by 4 bases, with 8 bases between. In DNA, the CDR3 is TGTGCCAGCAGTGACTCCTGGGGGGCAGATACGCAGTATTTT. Protein: CASSDSWGADTQYF.

This clonotype was recorded many times. This sequence joins TRBV11-2 and TRBJ2-5; no firm D call. In germline, CDR1 is SGHAT, CDR2 FQNNGV. This CDR3 has 14 amino acids. V lost 1 base and J 5 bases, leaving 11 bases between the germline ends. The CDR3 spells CASSLGVGGETQYF. The CDR3 DNA reads TGTGCCAGCAGCTTAGGGGTCGGTGGGGAGACCCAGTACTTC.

In its sample, this clonotype was seen many times. The chain links TRBV4-1 to TRBJ1-1, with D unresolved. The CDR3 length is 15 residues. The germline V and J ends were trimmed by 1 base and 0 bases, with 9 bases remaining between them. Germline V gene data show CDR1 as MGHRA and CDR2 as YSYEKL. Here the CDR3 reads CASSQGRDMNTEAFF. The CDR3 coding sequence is TGCGCCAGCAGCCAAGGGCGGGATATGAACACTGAAGCTTTCTTT.

This clonotype has a count of ten or more. J is TRBJ2-3 and V is TRBV14; D unresolved. This CDR3 has 18 amino acids. Germline-derived CDR1 and CDR2 are SGHDN and FVKESK. V lost 0 bases, J lost 1 base, and 17 bases lay in between. The CDR3 DNA reads as TGTGCCAGCAGCCAAGAAGGCTTCCGATTGGCGGGCACAGATACGCAGTATTTT. Translated: CASSQEGFRLAGTDTQYF.